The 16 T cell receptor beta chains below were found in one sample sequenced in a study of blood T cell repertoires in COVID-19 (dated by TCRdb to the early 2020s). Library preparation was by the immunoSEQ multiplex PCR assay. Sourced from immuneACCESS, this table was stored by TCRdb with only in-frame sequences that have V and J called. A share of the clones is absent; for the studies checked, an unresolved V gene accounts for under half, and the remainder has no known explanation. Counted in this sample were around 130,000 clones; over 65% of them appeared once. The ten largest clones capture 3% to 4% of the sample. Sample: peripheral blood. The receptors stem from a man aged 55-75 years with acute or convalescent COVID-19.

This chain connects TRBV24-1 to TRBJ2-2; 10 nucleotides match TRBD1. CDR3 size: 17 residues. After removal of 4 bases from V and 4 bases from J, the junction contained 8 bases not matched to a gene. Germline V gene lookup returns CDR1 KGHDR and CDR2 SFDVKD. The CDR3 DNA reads TGTGCCACCAGTGACCCCGGACAGGGGGGAAGCACCGGGGAGCTGTTTTTT. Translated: CATSDPGQGGSTGELFF.

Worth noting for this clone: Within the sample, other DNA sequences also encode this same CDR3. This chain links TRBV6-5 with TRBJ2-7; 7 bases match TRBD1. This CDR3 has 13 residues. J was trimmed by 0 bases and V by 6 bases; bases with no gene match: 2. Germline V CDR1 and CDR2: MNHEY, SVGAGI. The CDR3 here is CASRGGSSYEQYF. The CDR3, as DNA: TGTGCCAGCAGAGGGGGCAGCTCCTACGAGCAGTACTTC.

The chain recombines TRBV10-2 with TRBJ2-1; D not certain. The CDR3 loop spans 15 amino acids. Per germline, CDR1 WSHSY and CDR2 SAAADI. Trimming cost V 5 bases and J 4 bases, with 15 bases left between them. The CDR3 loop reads CASSLDTAAYNEQFF. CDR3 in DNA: TGCGCCAGCAGTCTCGATACGGCGGCGTACAATGAGCAGTTCTTC.

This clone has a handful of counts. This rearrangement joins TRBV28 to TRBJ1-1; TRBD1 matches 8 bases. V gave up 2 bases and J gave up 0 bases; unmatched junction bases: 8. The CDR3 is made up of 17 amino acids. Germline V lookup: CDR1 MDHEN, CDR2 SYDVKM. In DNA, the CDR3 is TGTGCCAGCAGTTTACAGGGGGCCTACCCTATGAACACTGAAGCTTTCTTT. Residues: CASSLQGAYPMNTEAFF.

CDR3 bases: TGTGCCAGCAGTCCCCGGGCTAGCGGAAATGAGCAGTTCTTC. Translated, it gives CASSPRASGNEQFF. V and J are TRBV27 and TRBJ2-1; 7 nucleotides line up with TRBD2. Germline V lookup: CDR1 MNHEY, CDR2 SMNVEV (reference sequence). This CDR3 is built from 14 residues. The trim removed 5 bases at V and 7 bases at J, leaving 8 bases unmatched.

The CDR3 sequence: CAWSHTGTSGRGQDTQYF. DNA of the CDR3: TGTGCCTGGAGTCACACAGGGACTAGCGGGAGAGGACAAGATACGCAGTATTTT. V usage is TRBV30 and J usage is TRBJ2-3; 14 bases are a match to TRBD2. CDR3 length: 18 residues. CDR1 and CDR2 from the germline V gene are GTSNPN and SVGIG (reference sequence). V shed 2 bases, J shed 5 bases, and the junction held 12 bases outside the gene matches.

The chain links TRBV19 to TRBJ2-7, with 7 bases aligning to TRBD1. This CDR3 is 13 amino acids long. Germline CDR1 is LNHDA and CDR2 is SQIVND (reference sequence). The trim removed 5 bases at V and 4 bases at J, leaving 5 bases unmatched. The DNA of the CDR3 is TGTGCCAGTAGTCAGGGACAGCAATACGAGCAGTACTTC. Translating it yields CASSQGQQYEQYF.

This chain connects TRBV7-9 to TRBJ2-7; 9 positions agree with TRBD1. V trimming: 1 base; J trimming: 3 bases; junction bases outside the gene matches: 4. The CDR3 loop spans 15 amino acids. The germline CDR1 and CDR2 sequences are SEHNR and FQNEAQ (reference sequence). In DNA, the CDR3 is TGTGCCAGCAGCTTAGGACAGGGGGGCATCTACGAGCAGTACTTC. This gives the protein CASSLGQGGIYEQYF.

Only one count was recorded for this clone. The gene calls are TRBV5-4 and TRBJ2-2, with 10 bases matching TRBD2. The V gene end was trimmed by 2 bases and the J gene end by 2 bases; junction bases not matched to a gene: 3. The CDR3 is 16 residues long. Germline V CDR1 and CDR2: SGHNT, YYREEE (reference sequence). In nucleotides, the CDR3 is TGTGCCAGCAGCTTTAGGACTAGCGGTAACACCGGGGAGCTGTTTTTT. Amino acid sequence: CASSFRTSGNTGELFF. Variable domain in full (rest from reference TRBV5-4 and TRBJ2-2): ETGVTQSPTHLIKTRGQQVTLRCSSQSGHNTVSWYQQALGQGPQFIFQYYREEENGRGNFPPRFSGLQFPNYSSELNVNALELDDSALYLCASSFRTSGNTGELFFGEGSRLTVL.

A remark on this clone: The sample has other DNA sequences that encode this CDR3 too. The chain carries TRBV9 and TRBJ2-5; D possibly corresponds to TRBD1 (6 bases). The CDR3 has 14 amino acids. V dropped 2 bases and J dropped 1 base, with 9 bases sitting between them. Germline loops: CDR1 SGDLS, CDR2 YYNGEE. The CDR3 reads CASSVRGTQETQYF. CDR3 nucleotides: TGTGCCAGCAGCGTCAGGGGTACCCAAGAGACCCAGTACTTC. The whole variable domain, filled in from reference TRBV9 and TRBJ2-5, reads DSGVTQTPKHLITATGQRVTLRCSPRSGDLSVYWYQQSLDQGLQFLIQYYNGEERAKGNILERFSAQQFPDLHSELNLSSLELGDSALYFCASSVRGTQETQYFGPGTRLLVL.

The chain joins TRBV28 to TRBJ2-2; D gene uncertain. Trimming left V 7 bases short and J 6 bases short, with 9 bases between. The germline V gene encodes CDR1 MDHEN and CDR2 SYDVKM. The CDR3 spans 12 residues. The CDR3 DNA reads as TGTGCCAGCAACCGAGCTCCCGGGGAGCTGTTTTTT. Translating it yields CASNRAPGELFF.

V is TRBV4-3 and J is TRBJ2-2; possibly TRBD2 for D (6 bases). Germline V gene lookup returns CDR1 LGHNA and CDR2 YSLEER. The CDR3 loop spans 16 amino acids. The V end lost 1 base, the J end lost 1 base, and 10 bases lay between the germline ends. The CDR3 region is CASSQGSGRNTGELFF. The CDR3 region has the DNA TGCGCCAGCAGCCAAGGTAGCGGACGGAACACCGGGGAGCTGTTTTTT.

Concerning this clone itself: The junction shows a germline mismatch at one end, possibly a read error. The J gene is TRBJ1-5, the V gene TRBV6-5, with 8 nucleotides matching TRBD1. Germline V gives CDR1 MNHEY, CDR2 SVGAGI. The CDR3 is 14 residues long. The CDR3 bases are TGTGCCAGCAGTTCTAACAGGGGGGATCACCCCCAGCATTTT. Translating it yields CASSSNRGDHPQHF.

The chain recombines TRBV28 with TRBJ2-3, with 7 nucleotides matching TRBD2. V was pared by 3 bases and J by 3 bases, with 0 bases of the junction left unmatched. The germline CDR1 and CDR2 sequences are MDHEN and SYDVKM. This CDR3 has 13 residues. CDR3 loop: CASSFGGTDTQYF. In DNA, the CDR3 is TGTGCCAGCAGTTTCGGGGGGACAGATACGCAGTATTTT.

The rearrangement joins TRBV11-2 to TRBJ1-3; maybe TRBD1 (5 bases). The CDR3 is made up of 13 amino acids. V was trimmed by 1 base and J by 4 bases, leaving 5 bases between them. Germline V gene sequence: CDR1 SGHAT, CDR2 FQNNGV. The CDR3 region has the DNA TGTGCCAGCAGCTTAGCAGGGGGAAACACCATATATTTT. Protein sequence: CASSLAGGNTIYF.

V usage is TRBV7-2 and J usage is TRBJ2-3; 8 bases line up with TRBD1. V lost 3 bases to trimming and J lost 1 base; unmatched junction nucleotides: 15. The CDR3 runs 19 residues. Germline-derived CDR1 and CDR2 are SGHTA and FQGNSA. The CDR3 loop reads CASSFDPYQGAQGTDTQYF. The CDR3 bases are TGTGCCAGCAGCTTTGACCCCTACCAGGGGGCGCAAGGCACAGATACGCAGTATTTT. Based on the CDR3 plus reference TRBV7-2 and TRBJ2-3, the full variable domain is GAGVSQSPSNKVTEKGKDVELRCDPISGHTALYWYRQSLGQGLEFLIYFQGNSAPDKSGLPSDRFSAERTGGSVSTLTIQRTQQEDSAVYLCASSFDPYQGAQGTDTQYFGPGTRLTVL.